The TCR beta chain under discussion was sequenced for a study of spatial heterogeneity in lung cancer. Study context: Tumor-region counts of TCR transcripts tracked strongly with a T cell module score from matched bulk RNA-seq. General study results and limits: One measure, the expanded intratumoral alpha and beta TCR count, tracked tumor mutation counts.

This CDR3 contains 17 residues. Germline V gene data show CDR1 as MDHEN and CDR2 as SYDVKM. In regard to this clonotype: The target antigen is unknown. Given a much more abundant clone one base away, this may be a read error. This beta chain is a stray sequence in a library constructed for alpha chains; its clone size is not meaningful.

Each TCR cDNA molecule carried a unique molecular identifier. From the 5' RACE reads, TCRdb called clonotypes with MiXCR, one entry per CDR3 protein. The table has roughly 5,800 distinct CDR3 sequences, 13% to 15% seen once. The time point here: sample taken at primary tumor resection. TCRs were sequenced from unsorted whole RNA of tumor, nontumor lung or PBMC. The V and J genes are TRBV28 and TRBJ2-5, with TRBD2 matching over 8 bases. The sequence was collected from a male donor with early-stage non-small cell lung cancer. Specimen: lung tumor tissue, collected at surgery. As DNA, the CDR3 is TGTGCCAGCAGTTTAGTCCATCTCGCGGGGGGCTCCGAGACCCAGCACTTC. Its translation is CASSLVHLAGGSETQHF. The whole variable domain, filled in from reference TRBV28 and TRBJ2-5, reads DVKVTQSSRYLVKRTGEKVFLECVQDMDHENMFWYRQDPGLGLRLIYFSYDVKMKEKGDIPEGYSVSREKKERFSLILESASTNQTSMYLCASSLVHLAGGSETQHFGPGTRLLVL.